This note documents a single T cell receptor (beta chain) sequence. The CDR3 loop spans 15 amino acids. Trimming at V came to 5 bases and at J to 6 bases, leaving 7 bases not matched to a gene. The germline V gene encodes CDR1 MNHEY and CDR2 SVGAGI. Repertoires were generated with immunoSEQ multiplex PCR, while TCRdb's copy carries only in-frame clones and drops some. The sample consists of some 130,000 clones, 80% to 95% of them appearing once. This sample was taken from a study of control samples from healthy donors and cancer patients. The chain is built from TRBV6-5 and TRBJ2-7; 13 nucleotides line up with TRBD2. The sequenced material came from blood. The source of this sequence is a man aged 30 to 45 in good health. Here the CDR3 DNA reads TGTGCCAGCAGTCCACGACTAGCGGGGGGCAGCGAGCAGTACTTC. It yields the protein CASSPRLAGGSEQYF.